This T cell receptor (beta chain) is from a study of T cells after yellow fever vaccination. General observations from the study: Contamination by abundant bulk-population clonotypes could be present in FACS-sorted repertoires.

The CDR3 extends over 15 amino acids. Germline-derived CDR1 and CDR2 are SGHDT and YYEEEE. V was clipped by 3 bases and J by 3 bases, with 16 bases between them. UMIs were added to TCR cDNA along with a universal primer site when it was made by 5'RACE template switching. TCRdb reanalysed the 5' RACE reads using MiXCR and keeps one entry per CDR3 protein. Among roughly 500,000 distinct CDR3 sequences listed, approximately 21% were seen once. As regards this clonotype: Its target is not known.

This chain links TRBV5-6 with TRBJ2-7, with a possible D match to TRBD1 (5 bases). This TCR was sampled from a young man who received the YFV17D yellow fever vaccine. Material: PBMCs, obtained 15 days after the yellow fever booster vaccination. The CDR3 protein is CASSSSGKGIYEQYF. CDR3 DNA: TGTGCCAGCAGCTCCTCTGGGAAGGGGATCTACGAGCAGTACTTC.